These 32 T cell receptor beta chains share one sample of origin, sequenced in a study of spatial heterogeneity in lung cancer. Time point indicated: sample taken at primary tumor resection. Researchers sequenced whole RNA taken from tumor, nontumor lung or frozen PBMC without sorting. TCRdb reanalysed the 5' RACE reads using MiXCR and keeps one entry per CDR3 protein. The repertoire holds a few thousand distinct CDR3 sequences, with around 13% as singletons. Sequenced material: PBMCs, taken at surgery. Source of these receptors: a male donor with early-stage non-small cell lung cancer.

This clonotype is medium-sized in the sample. This chain links TRBV20-1 with TRBJ2-7, with TRBD2 matching over 8 bases. Unmatched junction bases numbered 6, after V lost 3 bases and J lost 5 bases. This CDR3 region has 13 residues. CDR1 is DFQATT and CDR2 is SNEGSKA in the germline V gene (reference sequence). CDR3 amino acids: CSASRAGVNEQYF. The CDR3 coding sequence is TGCAGTGCTAGTAGAGCGGGAGTAAACGAGCAGTACTTC.

By sample share, this clonotype is medium-sized. The chain combines TRBV29-1 with TRBJ1-1; D ambiguous. V lost 7 bases, J lost 1 base, and 10 bases lay in between. Germline V lookup: CDR1 SQVTM, CDR2 ANQGSEA. The CDR3 is made up of 12 amino acids. The CDR3 bases are TGCAGCGCGATGACGGCGAACACTGAAGCTTTCTTT. It yields the protein CSAMTANTEAFF.

This clonotype was recorded at least ten times. J is TRBJ2-2 and V is TRBV6-2 or TRBV6-3, with 8 nucleotides matching TRBD1. CDR1 is MNHEY and CDR2 is SVGEGT in the germline V gene. V lost 8 bases, J lost 1 base, and 3 bases stayed unmatched. The CDR3 runs to 14 residues. CDR3 in DNA: TGTGCCAGCCACACAGGGGGGAACACCGGGGAGCTGTTTTTT. It specifies CASHTGGNTGELFF.

By frequency in the sample, this clonotype is medium-sized. The J gene is TRBJ2-1, the V gene TRBV5-6, with 11 bases aligning to TRBD2. CDR3 length: 16 amino acids. Germline V gene data show CDR1 as SGHDT and CDR2 as YYEEEE. With V trimmed by 0 bases and J by 8 bases, 7 bases remained unmatched. The CDR3 region is CASSLAFVAGGHEQFF. CDR3 nucleotides: TGTGCCAGCAGCTTGGCCTTTGTAGCGGGAGGGCATGAGCAGTTCTTC.

This clonotype was detected many times. V is TRBV29-1 and J is TRBJ2-5; no firm D call. V was clipped by 0 bases and J by 2 bases, with 13 bases between them. Germline V lookup: CDR1 SQVTM, CDR2 ANQGSEA. The CDR3 consists of 15 residues. The CDR3: CSVEERHKSQETQYF. CDR3 DNA sequence: TGCAGCGTTGAAGAACGCCACAAGAGTCAAGAGACCCAGTACTTC. The full variable domain, rest sourced from reference TRBV29-1 and TRBJ2-5, is SAVISQKPSRDICQRGTSLTIQCQVDSQVTMMFWYRQQPGQSLTLIATANQGSEATYESGFVIDKFPISRPNLTFSTLTVSNMSPEDSSIYLCSVEERHKSQETQYFGPGTRLLVL.

This clonotype is classed as medium-sized. Just one base apart from a much larger clone, this may be a read error. The rearrangement joins TRBV5-1 to TRBJ1-5, with D perhaps TRBD1 (5 bases). The CDR3 has 15 amino acids. V lost 0 bases, J lost 0 bases, and 7 bases lay in between. The germline V gene has CDR1 SGHRS and CDR2 YFSETQ. CDR3 nucleotide sequence: TGCGCCAGCAGCTTGGGCGGGGGTAGCAATCAGCCCCAGCATTTT. Encoded protein: CASSLGGGSNQPQHF. The complete variable domain, with remaining parts taken from reference TRBV5-1 and TRBJ1-5, reads KAGVTQTPRYLIKTRGQQVTLSCSPISGHRSVSWYQQTPGQGLQFLFEYFSETQRNKGNFPGRFSGRQFSNSRSEMNVSTLELGDSALYLCASSLGGGSNQPQHFGDGTRLSIL.

This clonotype was seen many times. The chain joins TRBV12-3 or TRBV12-4 to TRBJ2-5; no clear D. Trimming cost V 1 base and J 5 bases, with 8 bases left between them. The CDR3 is made up of 13 amino acids. DNA of the CDR3: TGTGCCAGCAGTTTAGGGCAGCTGGAGACCCAGTACTTC. Protein product: CASSLGQLETQYF.

This clonotype is judged medium-sized. The chain uses TRBV6-1 and TRBJ2-7, with D hard to call. The germline V gene encodes CDR1 MNHNS and CDR2 SASEGT. The CDR3 spans 18 residues. Trimming left V 4 bases short and J 1 base short, with 23 bases between. The CDR3 nucleotides are TGTGCCAGCAGTGTTCCCCCCTTCGATCACTCCAGGTCCTACGAGCAGTACTTC. Amino acids: CASSVPPFDHSRSYEQYF.

The rearrangement uses TRBV7-2 and TRBJ2-2; 8 nucleotides align to TRBD1. The CDR3 runs 15 residues. The V segment lost 5 bases and the J segment 5 bases; nucleotides outside the gene matches: 7. The germline V gene encodes CDR1 SGHTA and CDR2 FQGNSA. In nucleotides, the CDR3 is TGTGCCAGCAGCCTCAGGGGGCGTCGGACCGGGGAGCTGTTTTTT. It yields the protein CASSLRGRRTGELFF.

Many counts were recorded for this clonotype. The chain combines TRBV25-1 with TRBJ2-5; maybe TRBD1 (5 bases). The CDR3 is 14 amino acids. From germline, CDR1 is MGHDK and CDR2 SYGVNS. V shed 3 bases and J shed 4 bases, with 12 bases lying between them. The CDR3 DNA reads as TGTGCCAGCAGTGAGGCCAGGGCTGTAGAGACCCAGTACTTC. Amino acids: CASSEARAVETQYF.

This clonotype is categorized as medium-sized. This chain links TRBV28 with TRBJ2-1; 11 nucleotides agree with TRBD1. This CDR3 is built from 16 residues. V shed 3 bases and J 8 bases; nucleotides not matched to a gene: 9. Germline loops: CDR1 MDHEN, CDR2 SYDVKM. CDR3 residues: CASSLEAGQGGDEQFF. Here the CDR3 DNA reads TGTGCCAGCAGTTTGGAGGCGGGACAGGGGGGGGATGAGCAGTTCTTC.

Ten or more counts support this clonotype. The gene calls are TRBV5-6 and TRBJ2-7; either TRBD1 or TRBD2 may fit D (7 bases each). Looked up from germline, CDR1 is SGHDT and CDR2 is YYEEEE. The CDR3 length is 15 residues. With 5 bases removed from V and 2 bases from J, the gap between germline ends came to 17 bases. CDR3 protein: CASRGRGQSTYEQYF. The CDR3 DNA follows: TGTGCCAGCAGAGGGAGGGGACAGAGCACCTACGAGCAGTACTTC. Variable domain in full (rest from reference TRBV5-6 and TRBJ2-7): DAGVTQSPTHLIKTRGQQVTLRCSPKSGHDTVSWYQQALGQGPQFIFQYYEEEERQRGNFPDRFSGHQFPNYSSELNVNALLLGDSALYLCASRGRGQSTYEQYFGPGTRLTVT.

This clonotype was detected many times. The rearrangement joins TRBV28 to TRBJ1-6, with D maybe TRBD1 (5 bases). Between the trimmed V and J ends, which lost 1 base and 14 bases, there was a span of 9 bases. Germline V gene sequence: CDR1 MDHEN, CDR2 SYDVKM. The CDR3 is 12 amino acids. CDR3 in amino acids: CASSLSGGTLHF. CDR3 nucleotides: TGTGCCAGCAGTTTATCCGGGGGTACCCTCCACTTT.

The chain joins TRBV20-1 to TRBJ2-7; 8 nucleotides line up with TRBD1. V lost 7 bases and J lost 10; bases outside the gene matches: 12. CDR1 is DFQATT and CDR2 is SNEGSKA in the germline V gene (reference sequence). This CDR3 region has 12 residues. The CDR3 DNA reads as TGCAGTGGCGGTCCGGGACAGGTGATCCAGTACTTC. Residues: CSGGPGQVIQYF.

The chain is built from TRBV12-5 and TRBJ1-5; D not certain. This CDR3 spans 11 amino acids. Germline V gene sequence: CDR1 LGHNT, CDR2 FRNRAP. The germline V and J ends were trimmed by 5 bases and 4 bases, with 3 bases remaining between them. The CDR3 DNA is TGTGCTAGTGGTCCAAATCAGCCCCAGCATTTT. It encodes CASGPNQPQHF.

By share, this clonotype counts as medium-sized. The V call is TRBV6-2 or TRBV6-3, the J call TRBJ2-5, with D uncertain. The CDR3 has 16 residues. Germline V CDR1 and CDR2: MNHEY, SVGEGT. Trimming cost V 5 bases and J 5 bases, with 21 bases left between them. CDR3 DNA sequence: TGTGCCAGCAGTGCAATCCCTAGTCGGAGTGGGGAGACCCAGTACTTC. Amino acid sequence: CASSAIPSRSGETQYF.

The table lists this clonotype with many counts. J is TRBJ2-1 and V is TRBV10-3, with TRBD2 as a possible D gene (5 bases). V was shortened by 3 bases and J by 4 bases, with 10 bases between the two germline ends. Germline lookup yields CDR1 ENHRY and CDR2 SYGVKD. The CDR3 spans 14 residues. CDR3 loop: CAISDETTYNEQFF. Written as DNA, the CDR3 is TGTGCCATCAGTGATGAGACTACATACAATGAGCAGTTCTTC.

This rearrangement joins TRBV6-6 to TRBJ2-3, with TRBD2 matching 10 bases. Trimming removed 8 bases from V and 4 bases from J; junction bases left unmatched: 6. Germline values: CDR1 MNHNY, CDR2 SVGAGI (reference sequence). The CDR3 covers 14 residues. In DNA form, the CDR3 reads TGTGCCAGCCACCCAGCGGGAGGGCCAGATACGCAGTATTTT. This encodes CASHPAGGPDTQYF.

This clonotype was found many times. Just one base apart from a much larger clone, this may be a read error. The DNA for the CDR3 is TGTGCCAGCAGTTCCTGGACAGGTTCGAAAGGCTACACCTTC. Translation gives CASSSWTGSKGYTF. The chain employs TRBV27 and TRBJ1-2; 7 nucleotides agree with TRBD1. Per germline, CDR1 MNHEY and CDR2 SMNVEV (reference sequence). This CDR3 is 14 amino acids long. The V and J ends lost 4 bases and 8 bases, in that order; junction bases with no gene match: 10.

The sample holds many counts of this clonotype. The rearrangement uses TRBV19 and TRBJ1-5, with D perhaps TRBD1 (6 bases). Trimming took 7 bases from V and 6 from J, leaving 19 bases between them. This CDR3 comprises 15 residues. Germline-derived CDR1 and CDR2 are LNHDA and SQIVND (reference sequence). The CDR3 DNA follows: TGTGCCAGTACCCATTGGGGGGCAGGGGTTCAGCCCCAGCATTTT. As protein: CASTHWGAGVQPQHF.

This clonotype was seen many times. The chain has TRBV6-2 or TRBV6-3 and TRBJ2-5, with a weak D call TRBD1 (6 bases). CDR1 MNHEY and CDR2 SVGEGT come from the germline V gene. Trimming shortened V by 5 bases and J by 5 bases, and 12 bases separated the two germline ends. CDR3 length equals 13 residues. CDR3 protein: CASSTTGSETQYF. CDR3 nucleotide sequence: TGTGCCAGCAGTACAACAGGGTCCGAGACCCAGTACTTC.

This clonotype was counted at least ten times. This chain connects TRBV12-3 or TRBV12-4 to TRBJ1-4; 7 bases map to TRBD1. This CDR3 region has 14 residues. V gave up 5 bases and J gave up 5 bases; unmatched junction bases: 5. The CDR3 region is CASSPTTGNEKLFF. CDR3 in DNA: TGTGCCAGCAGTCCTACGACAGGGAATGAAAAACTGTTTTTT.

This clonotype was detected ten times or more. This chain uses TRBV6-6 with TRBJ2-3, with D perhaps matching TRBD1 (7 bases). The V end lost 6 bases, the J end lost 4 bases, and 14 bases lay between the germline ends. The CDR3 spans 14 residues. The germline V gene has CDR1 MNHNY and CDR2 SVGAGI (reference sequence). CDR3 in DNA: TGTGCCAGCAGCCCAGGGGGGCGGCCAGATACGCAGTATTTT. This gives the protein CASSPGGRPDTQYF.

At least ten counts were recorded for this clonotype. This sequence joins TRBV12-3 or TRBV12-4 and TRBJ2-7, with D perhaps TRBD2 (5 bases). V was trimmed by 2 bases and J by 0 bases, leaving 5 bases between them. The CDR3 is 13 amino acids. CDR3 protein: CASSLRGSYEQYF. In DNA form, the CDR3 reads TGTGCCAGCAGTTTACGGGGCTCCTACGAGCAGTACTTC.

This clonotype is labeled as medium-sized (0.01 to 0.1%). V is TRBV20-1 and J is TRBJ2-7; D may match TRBD1 or TRBD2 (5 bases each). Trimming stripped 0 bases from V and 6 bases from J, with 15 bases between. This CDR3 contains 14 residues. CDR1 is DFQATT and CDR2 is SNEGSKA in the germline V gene (reference sequence). The CDR3 coding sequence is TGCAGTGCTAGAGATCAAGGCAGGGAGTCCGAGCAGTACTTC. Its protein is CSARDQGRESEQYF.

This clonotype was recorded at least ten times. This rearrangement joins TRBV18 to TRBJ2-7, with D perhaps given as TRBD1 or TRBD2 (5 bases each). Germline V lookup: CDR1 KGHSH, CDR2 LQKENI. This CDR3 has 13 amino acids. V lost 0 bases and J 4 bases, leaving 7 bases between the germline ends. CDR3 loop: CASSPPGRYEQYF. CDR3 coding DNA: TGTGCCAGCTCACCACCGGGACGATACGAGCAGTACTTC.

This clonotype was detected many times. The CDR3 here is CSVAQGRQETQYF. The CDR3 DNA reads as TGCAGCGTTGCGCAGGGGCGACAAGAGACCCAGTACTTC. The J gene is TRBJ2-5, the V gene TRBV29-1; D is perhaps TRBD1 (6 bases). Trimming took 4 bases from V and 2 from J, leaving 11 bases between them. The CDR3 spans 13 residues. Looked up from germline, CDR1 is SQVTM and CDR2 is ANQGSEA. Looking up the rest from reference TRBV29-1 and TRBJ2-5 gives the full variable domain: SAVISQKPSRDICQRGTSLTIQCQVDSQVTMMFWYRQQPGQSLTLIATANQGSEATYESGFVIDKFPISRPNLTFSTLTVSNMSPEDSSIYLCSVAQGRQETQYFGPGTRLLVL.

By share, this clonotype counts as medium-sized (0.01 to 0.1%). The chain combines TRBV12-5 with TRBJ2-2; no reliable D call. Trimming removed 1 base from V and 5 bases from J, with 5 bases in between. The CDR3 contains 13 residues. CDR1 is LGHNT, CDR2 FRNRAP, per germline. The CDR3 bases are TGTGCTAGTGGTTTGGCGGGTACCGGGGAGCTGTTTTTT. Amino acids: CASGLAGTGELFF.

This clonotype was observed at least ten times. The rearrangement links TRBV12-3 or TRBV12-4 to TRBJ1-2; 9 bases are a match to TRBD1. J gave up 8 bases and V 5 bases, and 6 bases lay outside the gene matches. This CDR3 region has 13 residues. The CDR3, as DNA: TGTGCCAGCAGTCCAGGACAGGGGCGAGGCTACACCTTC. This encodes CASSPGQGRGYTF.

The CDR3: CASSFGLAGAGGTQYF. The CDR3 nucleotides read TGTGCCAGCAGCTTCGGGCTAGCGGGTGCCGGGGGTACGCAGTATTTT. The rearrangement joins TRBV7-9 to TRBJ2-3; TRBD2 agrees at 8 bases. The trim removed 3 bases at V and 8 bases at J, leaving 13 bases unmatched. The germline V gene encodes CDR1 SEHNR and CDR2 FQNEAQ (reference sequence). The CDR3 runs 16 residues.

This clonotype occurred many times. J is TRBJ2-2 and V is TRBV7-8, with a tentative D call TRBD2 (6 bases). CDR1 is SGHVS, CDR2 FQNEAQ, per germline. The CDR3 spans 14 residues. The ends were cut back, 5 bases at V and 5 bases at J, with 12 bases in the middle. CDR3 in DNA: TGTGCCAGCAGCCCGGGTGGGGGGACCGGGGAGCTGTTTTTT. Translation gives CASSPGGGTGELFF.

This clonotype has a count of ten or more. This chain joins TRBV4-1 and TRBJ2-2; tentative D call: TRBD2 (6 bases). Germline CDR1 is MGHRA and CDR2 is YSYEKL. The CDR3 length is 15 residues. V dropped 2 bases and J dropped 8 bases, with 15 bases sitting between them. The CDR3 spells CASSQSGGKRGELFF. The CDR3 nucleotides read TGCGCCAGCAGCCAATCAGGCGGGAAACGGGGGGAGCTGTTTTTT.